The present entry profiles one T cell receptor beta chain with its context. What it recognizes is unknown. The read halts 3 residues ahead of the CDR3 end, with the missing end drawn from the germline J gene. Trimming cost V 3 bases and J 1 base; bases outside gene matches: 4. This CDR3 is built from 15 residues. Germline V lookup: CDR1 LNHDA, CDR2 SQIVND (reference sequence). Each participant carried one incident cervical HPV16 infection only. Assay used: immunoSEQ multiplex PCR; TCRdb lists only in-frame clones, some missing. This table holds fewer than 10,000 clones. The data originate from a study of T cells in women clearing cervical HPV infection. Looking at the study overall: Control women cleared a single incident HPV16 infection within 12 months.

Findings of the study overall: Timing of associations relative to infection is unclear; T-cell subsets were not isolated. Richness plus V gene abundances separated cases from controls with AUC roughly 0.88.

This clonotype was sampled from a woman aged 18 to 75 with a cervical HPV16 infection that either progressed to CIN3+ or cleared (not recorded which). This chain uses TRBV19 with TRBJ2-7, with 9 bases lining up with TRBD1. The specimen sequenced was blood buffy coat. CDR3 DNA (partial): TGTGCCAGTAGTATTTCGGGACAGGGATCCTACGAG. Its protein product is CASSISGQGSYE. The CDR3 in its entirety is CASSISGQGSYEQYF.